The 20 T cell receptor beta chains given below trace back to one sample, sequenced in a study of radiation and T cells in renal cell carcinoma. Time point denoted: blood 4 weeks post-SBRT, at nephrectomy. The treatment is: 15 Gy SBRT to primary tumor, nephrectomy 4 weeks later. Clones were sequenced by immunoSEQ multiplex PCR, and TCRdb holds only the in-frame ones, with some missing. This table holds 150,000 to 200,000 clones, about 88% found once. Source: blood, taken from a patient whose treatment included radiotherapy and nephrectomy. The receptors derive from a woman aged 45 to 65 with renal cell carcinoma.

This CDR3 is CASSVDVQGYGYTF. The CDR3 DNA reads TGTGCCAGCAGCGTAGACGTACAGGGCTATGGCTACACCTTC. The genes are TRBV9 and TRBJ1-2; TRBD1 might be the D (6 bases). The CDR3 contains 14 residues. Deletions cut 0 bases from V and 4 bases from J, with 10 bases between. From germline, CDR1 is SGDLS and CDR2 YYNGEE.

The V call is TRBV15, the J call TRBJ2-5; the D gene could be TRBD1 or TRBD2 (5 bases each). This CDR3 contains 15 residues. Trimming left V 5 bases short and J 3 bases short, with 16 bases between. Germline assignment: CDR1 LNHNV and CDR2 YYDKDF (reference sequence). CDR3 sequence (DNA): TGTGCCACCAGCCTTTTTTCCGGGACCGAAGAGACCCAGTACTTC. Translating it yields CATSLFSGTEETQYF. Full variable domain (outside the CDR3, taken from reference TRBV15 and TRBJ2-5): DAMVIQNPRYQVTQFGKPVTLSCSQTLNHNVMYWYQQKSSQAPKLLFHYYDKDFNNEADTPDNFQSRRPNTSFCFLDIRSPGLGDTAMYLCATSLFSGTEETQYFGPGTRLLVL.

V usage is TRBV11-3 and J usage is TRBJ2-1; 7 positions match TRBD1. J lost 8 bases, V lost 1 base, and 11 bases had no gene match. Germline V gives CDR1 SGHNT, CDR2 YENEEA. CDR3 length equals 16 residues. The CDR3: CASSLGRSDRTHEQFF. In DNA, the CDR3 is TGTGCCAGCAGCTTAGGCAGGTCGGACAGGACCCATGAGCAGTTCTTC. The full variable domain, completed using reference TRBV11-3 and TRBJ2-1, is EAGVVQSPRYKIIEKKQPVAFWCNPISGHNTLYWYLQNLGQGPELLIRYENEEAVDDSQLPKDRFSAERLKGVDSTLKIQPAELGDSAVYLCASSLGRSDRTHEQFFGPGTRLTVL.

This rearrangement joins TRBV6-1 to TRBJ2-1; the D is unclear. The germline V gene has CDR1 MNHNS and CDR2 SASEGT. The CDR3 consists of 11 residues. The V end lost 7 bases, the J end lost 4 bases, and 5 bases lay between the germline ends. The CDR3 here is CASTRYNEQFF. The CDR3, as DNA: TGTGCCAGCACGCGGTACAATGAGCAGTTCTTC.

This chain connects TRBV2 to TRBJ2-1; 9 bases agree with TRBD2. The CDR3 sequence is 13 residues long. Germline V CDR1 and CDR2: SNHLY, FYNNEI. The J segment lost 9 bases and the V segment lost 5 bases, leaving 5 bases of the junction unmatched. The CDR3 is CASSLGLASEQFF. CDR3 nucleotides: TGTGCCAGCAGTTTGGGACTAGCAAGTGAGCAGTTCTTC. Full variable domain (remainder filled in from reference TRBV2 and TRBJ2-1): EPEVTQTPSHQVTQMGQEVILRCVPISNHLYFYWYRQILGQKVEFLVSFYNNEISEKSEIFDDQFSVERPDGSNFTLKIRSTKLEDSAMYFCASSLGLASEQFFGPGTRLTVL.

The J gene is TRBJ1-4, the V gene TRBV19; D remains ambiguous. The CDR3 runs to 14 residues. The germline V gene has CDR1 LNHDA and CDR2 SQIVND (reference sequence). Trimming pared 3 bases from V and 12 bases from J, leaving 17 bases between. The CDR3 coding sequence is TGTGCCAGTAGTATCCACACCTCGGCCGGGGAACTGTTTTTT. It specifies CASSIHTSAGELFF.

J is TRBJ2-7 and V is TRBV27; 7 bases map to TRBD1. Germline CDR1 is MNHEY and CDR2 is SMNVEV (reference sequence). The CDR3 extends over 13 amino acids. V lost 5 bases and J lost 5; bases outside the gene matches: 6. The CDR3 is CASSPNRGHEQYF. The CDR3 DNA reads as TGTGCCAGCAGTCCTAACAGGGGCCACGAGCAGTACTTC.

This chain connects TRBV5-1 to TRBJ2-5; 12 bases are a match to TRBD2. This CDR3 comprises 16 residues. The V gene's germline CDR1 is SGHRS and CDR2 YFSETQ. V shed 4 bases, J shed 0 bases, and the junction held 4 bases outside the gene matches. Here the CDR3 reads CASSVTSGGYQETQYF. The DNA for the CDR3 is TGCGCCAGCAGCGTGACTAGCGGGGGCTACCAAGAGACCCAGTACTTC.

The chain combines TRBV18 with TRBJ2-1, with TRBD2 matching 14 bases. Germline assignment: CDR1 KGHSH and CDR2 LQKENI. With V trimmed by 6 bases and J by 5 bases, 3 bases remained unmatched. The CDR3 has 15 residues. The CDR3 bases are TGTGCCAGCTCCCCGGGACTAGCGGGAGACAATGAGCAGTTCTTC. Its translation: CASSPGLAGDNEQFF.

The chain employs TRBV10-3 and TRBJ1-1; D gene uncertain. The CDR3 sequence is 14 residues long. Trimming took off 8 bases at V and 4 bases at J, with 17 bases between the two ends. The germline V gene encodes CDR1 ENHRY and CDR2 SYGVKD. CDR3 region: CAIGSLADSTEAFF. As DNA, the CDR3 is TGTGCCATCGGATCCCTCGCGGATAGCACTGAAGCTTTCTTT.

About this clone: The junction and the germline gene differ at one end; a read error may be behind it. The chain links TRBV7-7 to TRBJ2-2; no reliable D call. The CDR3 length is 15 residues. Germline lookup yields CDR1 SSHAT and CDR2 FNYEAQ (reference sequence). The CDR3 protein is CASSPQKLNTGELFF. DNA for the CDR3: TGTGCTAGCAGCCCACAGAAATTGAACACCGGGGAGCTGTTTTTT.

The V gene is TRBV5-4, the J gene TRBJ2-5; possibly TRBD2 for D (5 bases). CDR3 length equals 14 residues. V lost 4 bases and J lost 5, with 15 bases in between. Germline assignment: CDR1 SGHNT and CDR2 YYREEE (reference sequence). The CDR3 bases are TGTGCCAGCAGCCAACCCGGGATCACCGAGACCCAGTACTTC. Translation: CASSQPGITETQYF. The whole variable domain, filled in from reference TRBV5-4 and TRBJ2-5, reads ETGVTQSPTHLIKTRGQQVTLRCSSQSGHNTVSWYQQALGQGPQFIFQYYREEENGRGNFPPRFSGLQFPNYSSELNVNALELDDSALYLCASSQPGITETQYFGPGTRLLVL.

CDR3 bases: TGTGCCAGCAGCCCACTCGGACAGGGCCCCTACGAGCAGTACTTC. Translated, it gives CASSPLGQGPYEQYF. The rearrangement links TRBV11-2 to TRBJ2-7; 8 bases align to TRBD1. After removal of 5 bases from V and 2 bases from J, the junction contained 8 bases not matched to a gene. Per the germline V gene, CDR1 is SGHAT and CDR2 is FQNNGV. The CDR3 spans 15 residues.

The chain is built from TRBV4-2 and TRBJ1-3; TRBD1 agrees at 7 bases. This CDR3 is 17 amino acids long. Germline V gene sequence: CDR1 LGHNA, CDR2 YNFKEQ. The V and J ends lost 5 bases and 5 bases, in that order; junction bases with no gene match: 15. Written as DNA, the CDR3 is TGTGCCAGCAGCTCCCGACCGGGACAGCAGAACAGAAACACCATATATTTT. Its translation is CASSSRPGQQNRNTIYF.

About this clone itself: Within the sample, other DNA sequences also encode this same CDR3. J is TRBJ2-3 and V is TRBV6-5; 7 bases map to TRBD2. The CDR3 consists of 15 residues. V shed 2 bases and J 2 bases; nucleotides not matched to a gene: 4. The germline V gene encodes CDR1 MNHEY and CDR2 SVGAGI. Written as DNA, the CDR3 is TGTGCCAGCAGTTACCAGCGGGGTTCCACAGATACGCAGTATTTT. It is translated as CASSYQRGSTDTQYF.

The rearrangement links TRBV4-1 to TRBJ1-4; no clear D gene. Deletions cut 4 bases from V and 5 bases from J, with 11 bases between. The germline V gene encodes CDR1 MGHRA and CDR2 YSYEKL. This CDR3 region has 14 residues. The CDR3 DNA is TGCGCCAGCAGCCCTGACACGGTCAATGAAAAACTGTTTTTT. Translation: CASSPDTVNEKLFF.

This chain joins TRBV4-1 and TRBJ1-5, with D uncertain. Trimming stripped 1 base from V and 2 bases from J, with 9 bases between. CDR1 and CDR2 from the germline V gene are MGHRA and YSYEKL. This CDR3 contains 15 residues. The CDR3 spells CASSQGASGNQPQHF. CDR3 sequence (DNA): TGCGCCAGCAGCCAAGGGGCTAGCGGCAATCAGCCCCAGCATTTT.

This clone was observed a few times. The rearrangement joins TRBV30 to TRBJ1-2; D is unresolved. This CDR3 spans 12 amino acids. Germline CDR1 GTSNPN, CDR2 SVGIG (reference sequence). V lost 0 bases and J 4 bases, leaving 6 bases between the germline ends. This chain's CDR3 is CAWSVLTYGYTF. The CDR3 DNA follows: TGTGCCTGGAGTGTACTCACCTATGGCTACACCTTC.

J is TRBJ1-6 and V is TRBV9, with 8 bases lining up with TRBD1. The CDR3 is made up of 14 amino acids. Germline V gene data show CDR1 as SGDLS and CDR2 as YYNGEE. The trim removed 6 bases at V and 10 bases at J, leaving 9 bases unmatched. The CDR3 DNA sequence: TGTGCCAGCACCTCAACAGGGGGAGGATCACCCCTCCACTTT. Translating gives CASTSTGGGSPLHF.

This chain links TRBV4-1 with TRBJ1-3; D unresolved. Trimming stripped 4 bases from V and 4 bases from J, with 14 bases between. The CDR3 loop spans 15 amino acids. Germline V gene lookup returns CDR1 MGHRA and CDR2 YSYEKL. As DNA, the CDR3 is TGCGCCAGCAGCCCCATGCGGATGCAGGGAAACACCATATATTTT. It is translated as CASSPMRMQGNTIYF.